The clone carrying this T cell receptor beta chain has just a few counts. This entry is derived from a study of regulatory T cells in long-lasting Graves disease. iRepertoire HTBI primers and Arm-PCR of CDR3 regions built TCR beta libraries. TCRdb independently ran MiXCR on the multiplex PCR reads; one entry per CDR3 protein. The sample lists roughly 700,000 distinct CDR3 sequences; 25% to 30% were seen once. Time point here: persistent/refractory GD, antithyroid drugs over 5 years with positive TRAb. PBMCs provided the RNA from which the TCR library was made. This sequence was found in a female donor with Graves disease. The material was peripheral blood mononuclear cells (PBMCs), obtained when the disease was refractory, from a patient treated with antithyroid drugs.

The CDR3 DNA sequence: TGTGCCAGTAGTACCTCTGGGACAGGGAGAAGCAATCAGCCCCAGCATTTT. Encoded protein: CASSTSGTGRSNQPQHF. V gene TRBV19 combines with J gene TRBJ1-5, with 9 nucleotides matching TRBD1. The CDR3 length is 17 residues. The germline V gene encodes CDR1 LNHDA and CDR2 SQIVND (reference sequence). The V and J ends lost 4 bases and 1 base, in that order; junction bases with no gene match: 8.